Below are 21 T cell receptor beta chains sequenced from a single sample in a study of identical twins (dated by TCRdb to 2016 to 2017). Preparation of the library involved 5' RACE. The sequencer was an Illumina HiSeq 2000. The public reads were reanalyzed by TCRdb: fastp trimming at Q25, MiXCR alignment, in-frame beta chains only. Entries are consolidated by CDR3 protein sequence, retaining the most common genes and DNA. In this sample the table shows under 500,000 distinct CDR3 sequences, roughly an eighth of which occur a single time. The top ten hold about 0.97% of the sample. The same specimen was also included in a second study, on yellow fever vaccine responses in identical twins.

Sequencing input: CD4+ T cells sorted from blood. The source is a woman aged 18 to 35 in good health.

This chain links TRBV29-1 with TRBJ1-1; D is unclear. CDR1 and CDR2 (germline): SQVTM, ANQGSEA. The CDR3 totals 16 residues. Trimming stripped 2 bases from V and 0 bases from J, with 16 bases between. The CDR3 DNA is TGCAGCGTTGAAAGGCTCAGTAGAAGTATGAACACTGAAGCTTTCTTT. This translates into CSVERLSRSMNTEAFF.

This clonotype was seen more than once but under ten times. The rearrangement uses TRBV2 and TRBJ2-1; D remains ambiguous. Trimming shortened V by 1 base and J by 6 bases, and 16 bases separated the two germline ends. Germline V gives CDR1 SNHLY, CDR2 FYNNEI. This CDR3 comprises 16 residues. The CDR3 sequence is CASSEVSSSMGNEQFF. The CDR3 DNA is TGTGCCAGCAGTGAAGTTTCCTCCTCTATGGGCAATGAGCAGTTCTTC.

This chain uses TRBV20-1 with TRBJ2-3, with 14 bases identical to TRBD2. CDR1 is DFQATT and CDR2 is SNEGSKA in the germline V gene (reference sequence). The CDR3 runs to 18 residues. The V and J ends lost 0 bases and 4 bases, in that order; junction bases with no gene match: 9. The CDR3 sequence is CSARDLRLAGGQADTQYF. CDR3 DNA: TGCAGTGCTAGAGACCTAAGACTAGCGGGGGGGCAAGCAGATACGCAGTATTTT.

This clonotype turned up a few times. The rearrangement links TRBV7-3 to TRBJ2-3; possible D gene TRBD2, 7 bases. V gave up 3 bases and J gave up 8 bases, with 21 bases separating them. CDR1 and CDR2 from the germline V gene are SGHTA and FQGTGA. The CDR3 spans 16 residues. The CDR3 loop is CASSFLGGGQPVTQYF. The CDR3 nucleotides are TGTGCCAGCAGCTTCCTTGGGGGGGGGCAGCCCGTTACGCAGTATTTT.

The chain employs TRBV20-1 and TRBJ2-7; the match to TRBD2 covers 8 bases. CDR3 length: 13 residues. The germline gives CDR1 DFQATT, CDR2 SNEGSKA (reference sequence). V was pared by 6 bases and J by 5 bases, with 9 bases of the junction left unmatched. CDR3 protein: CSATSGGPHEQYF. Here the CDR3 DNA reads TGCAGTGCCACATCGGGAGGGCCCCACGAGCAGTACTTC.

CDR3 in amino acids: CASSESAGGDETQYF. CDR3 nucleotides: TGTGCCAGCAGCGAATCGGCGGGGGGGGATGAGACCCAGTACTTC. The chain has TRBV9 and TRBJ2-5; 9 bases map to TRBD2. Looked up from germline, CDR1 is SGDLS and CDR2 is YYNGEE. The CDR3 loop spans 15 amino acids. V dropped 3 bases and J dropped 5; count of bases not matched to a gene: 8.

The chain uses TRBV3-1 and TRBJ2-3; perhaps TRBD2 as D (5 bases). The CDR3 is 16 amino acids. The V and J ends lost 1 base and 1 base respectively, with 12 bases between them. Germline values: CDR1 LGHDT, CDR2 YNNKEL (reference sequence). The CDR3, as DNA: TGTGCCAGCAGCCAAGTGGGTGGGAGAGGCACAGATACGCAGTATTTT. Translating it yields CASSQVGGRGTDTQYF.

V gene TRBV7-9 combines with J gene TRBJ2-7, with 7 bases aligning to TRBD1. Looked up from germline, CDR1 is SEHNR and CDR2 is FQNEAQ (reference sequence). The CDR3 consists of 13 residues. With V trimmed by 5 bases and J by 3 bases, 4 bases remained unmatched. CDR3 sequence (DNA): TGTGCCAGCAGCCGACAGGGCCACTACGAGCAGTACTTC. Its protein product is CASSRQGHYEQYF.

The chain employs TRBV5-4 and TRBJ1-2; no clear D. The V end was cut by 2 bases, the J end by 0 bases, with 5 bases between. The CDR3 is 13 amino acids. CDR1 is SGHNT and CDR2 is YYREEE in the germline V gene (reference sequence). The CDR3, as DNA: TGTGCCAGCAGCTTCGACGCTAACTATGGCTACACCTTC. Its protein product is CASSFDANYGYTF.

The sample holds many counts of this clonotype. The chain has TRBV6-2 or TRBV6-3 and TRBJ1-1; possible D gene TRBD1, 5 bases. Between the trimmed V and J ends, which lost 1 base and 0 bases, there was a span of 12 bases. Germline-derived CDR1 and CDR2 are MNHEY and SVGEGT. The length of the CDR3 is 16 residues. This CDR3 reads CASSYWSGALNTEAFF. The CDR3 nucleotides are TGTGCCAGCAGTTACTGGAGTGGGGCCCTGAACACTGAAGCTTTCTTT.

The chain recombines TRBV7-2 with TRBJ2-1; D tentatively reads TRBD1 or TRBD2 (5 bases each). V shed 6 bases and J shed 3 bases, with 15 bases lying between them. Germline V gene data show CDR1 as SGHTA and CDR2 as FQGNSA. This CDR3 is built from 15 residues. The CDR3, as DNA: TGTGCCAGCAGGGCCGGGACGGAGCGCTACAATGAGCAGTTCTTC. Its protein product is CASRAGTERYNEQFF.

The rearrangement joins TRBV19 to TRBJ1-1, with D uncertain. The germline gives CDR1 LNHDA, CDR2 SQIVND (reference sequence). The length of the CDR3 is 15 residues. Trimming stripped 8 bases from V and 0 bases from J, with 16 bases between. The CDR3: CASRKLGSLNTEAFF. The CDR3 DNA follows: TGTGCCAGTCGAAAGTTAGGCTCATTGAACACTGAAGCTTTCTTT.

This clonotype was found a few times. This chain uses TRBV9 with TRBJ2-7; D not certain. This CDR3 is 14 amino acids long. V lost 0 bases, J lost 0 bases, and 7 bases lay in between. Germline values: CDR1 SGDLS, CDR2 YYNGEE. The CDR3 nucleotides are TGTGCCAGCAGCGTAGGGCTCCTCTCCTACGAGCAGTACTTC. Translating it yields CASSVGLLSYEQYF.

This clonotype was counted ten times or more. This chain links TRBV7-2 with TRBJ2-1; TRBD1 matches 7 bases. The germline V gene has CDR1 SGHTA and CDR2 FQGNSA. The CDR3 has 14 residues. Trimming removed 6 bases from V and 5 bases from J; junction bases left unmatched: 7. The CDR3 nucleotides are TGTGCCAGCAGTCTCCGGGACAGTAACAATGAGCAGTTCTTC. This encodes CASSLRDSNNEQFF.

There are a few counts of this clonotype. The DNA for the CDR3 is TGCGCCAGCAGCCCGGGCGGTCGTCGGACCGGGGAGCTGTTTTTT. Translation: CASSPGGRRTGELFF. The chain employs TRBV5-1 and TRBJ2-2; D is uncertain. Trimming cost V 4 bases and J 5 bases, with 15 bases left between them. The CDR3 has 15 amino acids. Germline V lookup: CDR1 SGHRS, CDR2 YFSETQ.

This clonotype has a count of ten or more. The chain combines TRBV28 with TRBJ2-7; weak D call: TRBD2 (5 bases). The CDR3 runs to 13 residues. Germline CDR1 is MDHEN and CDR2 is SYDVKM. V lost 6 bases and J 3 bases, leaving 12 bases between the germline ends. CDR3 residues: CASRNPRGYEQYF. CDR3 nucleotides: TGTGCCAGCAGAAACCCACGGGGCTACGAGCAGTACTTC. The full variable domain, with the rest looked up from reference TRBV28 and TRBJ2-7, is DVKVTQSSRYLVKRTGEKVFLECVQDMDHENMFWYRQDPGLGLRLIYFSYDVKMKEKGDIPEGYSVSREKKERFSLILESASTNQTSMYLCASRNPRGYEQYFGPGTRLTVT.

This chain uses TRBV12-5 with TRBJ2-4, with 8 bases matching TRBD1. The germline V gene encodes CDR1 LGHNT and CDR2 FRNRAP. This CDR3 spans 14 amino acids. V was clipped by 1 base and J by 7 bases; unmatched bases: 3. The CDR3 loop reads CASGLAGTGNIQYF. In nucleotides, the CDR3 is TGTGCTAGTGGTTTGGCAGGGACAGGTAACATTCAGTACTTC.

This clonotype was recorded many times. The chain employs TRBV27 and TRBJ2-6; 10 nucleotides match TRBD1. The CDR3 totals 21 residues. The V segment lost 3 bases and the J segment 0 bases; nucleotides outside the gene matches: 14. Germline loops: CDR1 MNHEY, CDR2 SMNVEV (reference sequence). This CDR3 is CASSFFVHPGQGFSGANVLTF. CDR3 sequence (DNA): TGTGCCAGCAGTTTTTTTGTTCATCCGGGACAGGGGTTCTCTGGGGCCAACGTCCTGACTTTC.

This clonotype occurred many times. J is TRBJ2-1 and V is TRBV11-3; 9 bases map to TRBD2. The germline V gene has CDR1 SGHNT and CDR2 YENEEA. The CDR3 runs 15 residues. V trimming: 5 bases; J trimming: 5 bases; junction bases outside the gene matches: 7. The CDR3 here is CASSRRGGVNNEQFF. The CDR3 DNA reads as TGTGCCAGCAGCCGGCGGGGGGGTGTGAACAATGAGCAGTTCTTC.

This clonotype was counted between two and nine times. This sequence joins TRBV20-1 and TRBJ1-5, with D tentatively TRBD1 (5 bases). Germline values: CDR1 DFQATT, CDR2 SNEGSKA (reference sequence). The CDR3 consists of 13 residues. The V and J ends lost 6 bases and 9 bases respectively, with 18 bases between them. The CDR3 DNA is TGCAGTGCCCGGGACGCCGATGGGCGGCCCCAGCATTTT. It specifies CSARDADGRPQHF.

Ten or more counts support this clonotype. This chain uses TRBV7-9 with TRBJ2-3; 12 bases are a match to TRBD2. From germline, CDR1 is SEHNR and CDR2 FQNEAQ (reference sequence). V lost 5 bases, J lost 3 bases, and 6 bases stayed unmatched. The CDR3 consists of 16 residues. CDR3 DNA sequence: TGTGCCAGCAGCCGCACGACTAGCGGGAGAACAGATACGCAGTATTTT. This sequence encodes CASSRTTSGRTDTQYF. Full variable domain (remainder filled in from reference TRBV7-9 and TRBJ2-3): DTGVSQNPRHKITKRGQNVTFRCDPISEHNRLYWYRQTLGQGPEFLTYFQNEAQLEKSRLLSDRFSAERPKGSFSTLEIQRTEQGDSAMYLCASSRTTSGRTDTQYFGPGTRLTVL.